The rows below give T cell receptor beta chains drawn from one sample of a study of OX40 agonist ivuxolimab in advanced cancers. Assay used: immunoSEQ multiplex PCR; TCRdb lists only in-frame clones, some missing. The profile shows about 59,000 clones, approximately 86% of them singletons. Sequencing used CD4+ or CD8+ T cells sorted from blood, obtained in a trial of the OX40 agonist ivuxolimab. These receptors were taken from an adult with an advanced solid tumor such as melanoma, head and neck, liver or kidney cancer. CDR3s include the opening cysteine and the closing phenylalanine or tryptophan. A D gene is named only where the DNA matches it firmly. Expanded clones get a size class; other rows say once, few or many, or leave the size out.

V: TRBV15; length: 15; size: NA; J: TRBJ2-3; D: NA; DNA: TGTGCCACCAGCAGAGGGGCTAGCGAGGGGAATACGCAGTATTTT; CDR3: CATSRGASEGNTQYF
V: TRBV5-6; length: 16; size: NA; J: TRBJ2-5; D: TRBD1; DNA: TGTGCCAGCAGCAGGGACAGGGGAAGTGCCCAAGAGACCCAGTACTTC; CDR3: CASSRDRGSAQETQYF
V: TRBV30; length: 17; size: NA; J: TRBJ1-4; D: NA; DNA: TGTGCCTGGAACGGAGGTGCTAGTGGGCAAATGGGTGAAAAACTGTTTTTT; CDR3: CAWNGGASGQMGEKLFF
V: TRBV7-6; length: 14; size: NA; J: TRBJ1-3; D: NA; DNA: TGTGCCAGCAGCTCCGGACAGCCCCGAAGCACCATATATTTT; CDR3: CASSSGQPRSTIYF
V: TRBV19; length: 17; size: NA; J: TRBJ2-3; D: NA; DNA: TGTGCCAGTAGTCTCCTTACTGGTCTGTTGAGCTCAGATACGCAGTATTTT; CDR3: CASSLLTGLLSSDTQYF
V: TRBV9; length: 14; size: NA; J: TRBJ2-5; D: TRBD1; DNA: TGTGCCAGCAGCGCAAGGACAGGGCAAGAGACCCAGTACTTC; CDR3: CASSARTGQETQYF
V: TRBV11-2; length: 13; size: NA; J: TRBJ2-5; D: NA; DNA: TGTGCCAGCAGCCGGGGAGTCCAAGAGACCCAGTACTTC; CDR3: CASSRGVQETQYF
V: TRBV7-9; length: 14; size: NA; J: TRBJ2-3; D: NA; DNA: TGTGCCAGCAGCTTCTCCCGGGAAACAGATACGCAGTATTTT; CDR3: CASSFSRETDTQYF
V: TRBV9; length: 15; size: NA; J: TRBJ2-1; D: TRBD2; DNA: TGTGCCAGCAGCGAACGGACTAGCGGGACCTATGAGCAGTTCTTC; CDR3: CASSERTSGTYEQFF
V: TRBV19; length: 15; size: NA; J: TRBJ1-5; D: NA; DNA: TGTGCCAGTGCCAAGGGAGACAGGAACAATCAGCCCCAGCATTTT; CDR3: CASAKGDRNNQPQHF
V: TRBV28; length: 14; size: NA; J: TRBJ1-4; D: NA; DNA: TGTGCCAGCAGTCTGCAGGCTACTAATGAAAAACTGTTTTTT; CDR3: CASSLQATNEKLFF
V: TRBV5-1; length: 15; size: NA; J: TRBJ2-1; D: TRBD1; DNA: TGCGCCAGCAGCTCCGGACAGGGATCGTACAATGAGCAGTTCTTC; CDR3: CASSSGQGSYNEQFF
V: TRBV19; length: 14; size: NA; J: TRBJ2-2; D: NA; DNA: TGTGCCAGTAGTATCGGTACCCCAGGCGGGGAGCTGTTTTTT; CDR3: CASSIGTPGGELFF
V: TRBV4-2; length: 17; size: NA; J: TRBJ1-3; D: TRBD1; DNA: TGTGCCAGCAGCCAATACACAGGGGGAAACTCTGGAAACACCATATATTTT; CDR3: CASSQYTGGNSGNTIYF
V: TRBV4-3; length: 15; size: once; J: TRBJ1-3; D: NA; DNA: TGCGCCAGCAGCCAAGCGGAGGGTACTGGAAACACCATATATTTT; CDR3: CASSQAEGTGNTIYF
V: TRBV7-3; length: 16; size: NA; J: TRBJ2-1; D: TRBD2; DNA: TGTGCCAGCAGTAAAATAGCGGGAGTAGATTACAATGAGCAGTTCTTC; CDR3: CASSKIAGVDYNEQFF
V: TRBV5-1; length: 13; size: NA; J: TRBJ1-2; D: TRBD1; DNA: TGCGCCAGCAGCTCCGGGACAGGGGGCGGCTACACCTTC; CDR3: CASSSGTGGGYTF
V: TRBV7-3; length: 14; size: NA; J: TRBJ2-1; D: NA; DNA: TGTGCCAGCAGCTTAGGGGCTACCTACAATGAGCAGTTCTTC; CDR3: CASSLGATYNEQFF
V: TRBV6-6; length: 16; size: NA; J: TRBJ2-3; D: NA; DNA: TGTGCCAGCTCAAACCCCCGGGGAAGGGGCAGAGATACGCAGTATTTT; CDR3: CASSNPRGRGRDTQYF
V: TRBV6-1; length: 12; size: NA; J: TRBJ1-1; D: NA; DNA: TGTGCCAGCAGTGAACGAGGGGCTGAAGCTTTCTTT; CDR3: CASSERGAEAFF
V: TRBV5-4; length: 13; size: once; J: TRBJ2-3; D: NA; DNA: TGTGCCAGCAGCTGGGACAACACAGATACGCAGTATTTT; CDR3: CASSWDNTDTQYF
V: TRBV5-1; length: 16; size: NA; J: TRBJ1-4; D: NA; DNA: TGCGCCAGCAGCCCCGGGGGAGGGGCTTCTAATGAAAAACTGTTTTTT; CDR3: CASSPGGGASNEKLFF
V: TRBV28; length: 16; size: NA; J: TRBJ1-2; D: TRBD1; DNA: TGTGCCAGCAGTTTATCCCTCGGACAGGGAGCCTATGGCTACACCTTC; CDR3: CASSLSLGQGAYGYTF
V: TRBV7-2; length: 14; size: NA; J: TRBJ2-1; D: NA; DNA: TGTGCCAGCAGCTTAGGGGACCCACACAATGAGCAGTTCTTC; CDR3: CASSLGDPHNEQFF
V: TRBV9; length: 18; size: NA; J: TRBJ2-3; D: TRBD2; DNA: TGTGCCAGCAGCGTAGGGGTAGCGGGAGGGCCCGTCACAGATACGCAGTATTTT; CDR3: CASSVGVAGGPVTDTQYF
V: TRBV23-1; length: 16; size: NA; J: TRBJ2-5; D: NA; DNA: TGCGCCAGCAGTCAATCGAGAGGCGGAAACCAAGAGACCCAGTACTTC; CDR3: CASSQSRGGNQETQYF
V: TRBV28; length: 15; size: NA; J: TRBJ1-5; D: NA; DNA: TGTGCCAGCAGTCCCCCAGGGAGAGGCAATCAGCCCCAGCATTTT; CDR3: CASSPPGRGNQPQHF
V: TRBV5-4; length: 15; size: NA; J: TRBJ1-2; D: NA; DNA: TGTGCCAGCAGCTTGAGGGTCCGGGCTAACTATGGCTACACCTTC; CDR3: CASSLRVRANYGYTF
V: TRBV11-2; length: 16; size: NA; J: TRBJ2-7; D: NA; DNA: TGTGCCAGCAGCTCCCTACAAGGCCGAGTCTCCTACGAGCAGTACTTC; CDR3: CASSSLQGRVSYEQYF
V: TRBV5-4; length: 19; size: NA; J: TRBJ2-6; D: TRBD1; DNA: TGTGCCAGCAGCTCCTATACCGGGACAGGAGGTACGGGGGCCAACGTCCTGACTTTC; CDR3: CASSSYTGTGGTGANVLTF
V: TRBV5-6; length: 14; size: few; J: TRBJ1-5; D: TRBD1; DNA: TGTGCCAGCAGCTGGGGGACAGGCAATCAGCCCCAGCATTTT; CDR3: CASSWGTGNQPQHF
V: TRBV19; length: 15; size: NA; J: TRBJ2-5; D: NA; DNA: TGTGCCAGTAGTATGGGGGGCAGCGTCCAAGAGACCCAGTACTTC; CDR3: CASSMGGSVQETQYF
V: TRBV4-2; length: 16; size: NA; J: TRBJ2-4; D: NA; DNA: TGTGCCAGCAGCCAAGAGGGGGTCCTAGCCAAAAACATTCAGTACTTC; CDR3: CASSQEGVLAKNIQYF
V: TRBV7-2; length: 14; size: NA; J: TRBJ2-7; D: TRBD1; DNA: TGTGCCAGCAGCCCAGGGGGACAGGGGTCCGAGCAGTACTTC; CDR3: CASSPGGQGSEQYF
V: TRBV7-2; length: 14; size: NA; J: TRBJ1-4; D: TRBD1; DNA: TGTGCCAGCACCTTATCAGGGGGCGGTGAAAAACTGTTTTTT; CDR3: CASTLSGGGEKLFF
V: TRBV28; length: 11; size: once; J: TRBJ2-5; D: NA; DNA: TGTGCCAGCAGTTCTACAGAGACCCAGTACTTC; CDR3: CASSSTETQYF
V: TRBV15; length: 13; size: NA; J: TRBJ2-3; D: NA; DNA: TGTGCCACCAGCAGAGATAGCGGAGATACGCAGTATTTT; CDR3: CATSRDSGDTQYF
V: TRBV14; length: 17; size: few; J: TRBJ2-6; D: NA; DNA: TGTGCCAGCAGTAAACAGGGAATAGCTTCTGGGGCCAACGTCCTGACTTTC; CDR3: CASSKQGIASGANVLTF
V: TRBV7-9; length: 15; size: NA; J: TRBJ2-1; D: TRBD2; DNA: TGTGCCAGCAGCTTAGTCCTAGCGGGTTACAATGAGCAGTTCTTC; CDR3: CASSLVLAGYNEQFF
V: TRBV18; length: 14; size: NA; J: TRBJ1-1; D: NA; DNA: TGTGCCAGCTCACCACAGGGTTCTTACACTGAAGCTTTCTTT; CDR3: CASSPQGSYTEAFF
V: TRBV9; length: 13; size: NA; J: TRBJ2-2; D: NA; DNA: TGTGCCAGCAGCGTAGGTCGCACCGGGGAGCTGTTTTTT; CDR3: CASSVGRTGELFF
V: TRBV7-2; length: 14; size: NA; J: TRBJ1-5; D: TRBD1; DNA: TGTGCCAGCAGCTCAACAGGGGGAGGTCAGCCCCAGCATTTT; CDR3: CASSSTGGGQPQHF